This T cell receptor beta chain is drawn from a study of CD8 T cell repertoires and HIV-1 epitope variants. On the study more broadly: The baseline condition was 1M T cells left uncultured.

TCRdb's copy holds only in-frame clones and misses some; the assay was immunoSEQ multiplex PCR. Counted here are about 7,100 clones, around two thirds occurring once; the ten biggest clones make up around 42%. As regards this clone: The antigen is unknown.

This CDR3 comprises 15 residues. V lost 7 bases, J lost 1 base, and 16 bases lay in between. CDR1 MNHEY and CDR2 SVGAGI come from the germline V gene. The chain is built from TRBV6-5 and TRBJ1-1, with a tentative D call TRBD1 (6 bases). This clonotype was sampled from a male donor with HIV. The sample was cultured CD8+ T cells derived from PBMCs. The CDR3 DNA follows: TGTGCCAGCATCGAGGGGGGGGCGGCGAACACTGAAGCTTTCTTT. It encodes CASIEGGAANTEAFF.